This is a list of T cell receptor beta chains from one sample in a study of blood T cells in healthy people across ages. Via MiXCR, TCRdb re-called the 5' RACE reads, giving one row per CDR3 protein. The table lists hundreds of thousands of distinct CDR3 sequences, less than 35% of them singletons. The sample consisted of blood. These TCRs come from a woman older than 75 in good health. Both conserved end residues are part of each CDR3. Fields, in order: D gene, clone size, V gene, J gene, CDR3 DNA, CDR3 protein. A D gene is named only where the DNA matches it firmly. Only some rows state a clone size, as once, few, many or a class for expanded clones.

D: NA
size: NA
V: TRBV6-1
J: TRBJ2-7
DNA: TGTGCTAGCAGTTCTCAGACAGGAGTCTACGAGCAGTACTTC
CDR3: CASSSQTGVYEQYF

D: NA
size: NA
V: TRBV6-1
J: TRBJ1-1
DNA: TGTGCCAGCAGGTCCGGGAAGGGGAACACTGAAGCTTTCTTT
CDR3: CASRSGKGNTEAFF

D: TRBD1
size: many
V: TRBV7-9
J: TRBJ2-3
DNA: TGTGCCAGCGGATCAGGGACAGGGGCCACAGATACGCAGTATTTT
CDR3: CASGSGTGATDTQYF

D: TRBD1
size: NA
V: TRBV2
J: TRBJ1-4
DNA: TGTGCCAGCAGTGCGGGACAGGTGACTGAAAAACTGTTTTTT
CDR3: CASSAGQVTEKLFF

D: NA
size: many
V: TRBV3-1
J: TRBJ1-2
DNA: TGTGCCAGCAGCCAAGGGGGAAGGGGCTACACCTTC
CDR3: CASSQGGRGYTF

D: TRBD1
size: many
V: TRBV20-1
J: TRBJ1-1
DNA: TGCAGTGCTTACCGGGACAGGGGGGTCACTGAAGCTTTCTTT
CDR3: CSAYRDRGVTEAFF

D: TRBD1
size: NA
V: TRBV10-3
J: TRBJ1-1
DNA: TGTGCCATCAGCGAAGGACAGGGTATGAACACTGAAGCTTTCTTT
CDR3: CAISEGQGMNTEAFF

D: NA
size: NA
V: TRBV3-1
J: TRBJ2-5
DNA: TGTGCCAGCAGCCAAGGGACCTCGGGACACCCCCAAGAGACCCAGTACTTC
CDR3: CASSQGTSGHPQETQYF

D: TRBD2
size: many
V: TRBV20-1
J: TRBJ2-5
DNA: TGCAGTGCTAGCCTGGGGGGGAGGACCCAGTACTTC
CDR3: CSASLGGRTQYF

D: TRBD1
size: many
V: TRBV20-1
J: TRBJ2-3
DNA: TGCAGTGCTGACAGGGGGTCGGGAGATACGCAGTATTTT
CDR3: CSADRGSGDTQYF

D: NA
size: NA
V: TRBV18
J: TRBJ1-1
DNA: TGTGCCAGCTCACCACCCGGGACTTCGGGACAGAACACTGAAGCTTTCTTT
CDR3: CASSPPGTSGQNTEAFF

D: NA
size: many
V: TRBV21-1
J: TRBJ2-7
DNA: TGTGCCAGCAGCAAATCGAAACAGGGGCAGTACTTC
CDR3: CASSKSKQGQYF

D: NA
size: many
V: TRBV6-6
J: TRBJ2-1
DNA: TGTGCCAGCAGTTACCGGGAGAAAGGGGAGAATGAGCAGTTCTTC
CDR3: CASSYREKGENEQFF

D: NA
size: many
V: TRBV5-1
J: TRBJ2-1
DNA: TGCGCCAGCAGCTTCGACGGGAGCTCCTACAATGAGCAGTTCTTC
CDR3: CASSFDGSSYNEQFF

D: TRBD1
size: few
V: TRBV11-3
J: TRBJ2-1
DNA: TGTGCCAGCAGCCAACGCCCCGGGACAGGTACTGAGCAGTTCTTC
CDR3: CASSQRPGTGTEQFF

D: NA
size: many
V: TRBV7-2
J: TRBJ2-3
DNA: TGTGCCAGCAGCTTAGAGACAGATACGCAGTATTTT
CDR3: CASSLETDTQYF

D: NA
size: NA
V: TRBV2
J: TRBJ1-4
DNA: TGTGCCAGCATCAAACAGTTCCCCGAGGAAAAACTGTTTTTT
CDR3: CASIKQFPEEKLFF

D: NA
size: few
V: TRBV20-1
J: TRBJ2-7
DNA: TGCAGTGCTCAAATACCCCTTACCTACGAGCAGTACTTC
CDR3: CSAQIPLTYEQYF

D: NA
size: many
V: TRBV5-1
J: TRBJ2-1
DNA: TGCGCCAGCAGCTTGGACGGTGAGCAGTTCTTC
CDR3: CASSLDGEQFF

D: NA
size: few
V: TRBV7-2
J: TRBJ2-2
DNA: TGTGCCAGCAGCTTTGCCTTTAACACCGGGGAGCTGTTTTTT
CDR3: CASSFAFNTGELFF

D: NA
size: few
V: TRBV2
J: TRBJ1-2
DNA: TGTGCCAGCAGTGATGGCGGCTACACCTTC
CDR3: CASSDGGYTF

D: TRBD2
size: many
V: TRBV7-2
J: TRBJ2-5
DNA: TGTGCCAGCAGCAGAGAGACTAGCCTCGAGACCCAGTACTTC
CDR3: CASSRETSLETQYF

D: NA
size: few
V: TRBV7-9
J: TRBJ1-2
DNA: TGTGCCAGCAGCTCCACAAATGCTAACTATGGCTACACCTTC
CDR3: CASSSTNANYGYTF

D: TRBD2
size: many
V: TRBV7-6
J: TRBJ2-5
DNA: TGTGCCAGCAGCCCAGGAGGAGCGGGGAGAGAGACCCAGTACTTC
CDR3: CASSPGGAGRETQYF

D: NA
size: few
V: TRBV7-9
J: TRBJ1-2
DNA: TGTGCCAGCAGCTTTAGAACAGAGGGCACGTCAACGGATGGTGGCTACACCTTC
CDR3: CASSFRTEGTSTDGGYTF

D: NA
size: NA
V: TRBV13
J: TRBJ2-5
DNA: TGTGCCGGCAGCTTATTCGTTCAAGAGACCCAGTACTTC
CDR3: CAGSLFVQETQYF

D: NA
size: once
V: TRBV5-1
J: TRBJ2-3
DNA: TGCGCCAGCAGTCCGATCGGGGGAAAGGAGGGATTTTTT
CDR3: CASSPIGGKEGFF

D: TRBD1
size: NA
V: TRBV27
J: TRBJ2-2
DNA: TGTGCCAGCAGTAGGGACAGATACACCGGGGAGCTGTTTTTT
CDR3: CASSRDRYTGELFF

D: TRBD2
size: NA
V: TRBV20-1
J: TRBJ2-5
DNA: TGCAGTGCTATCGGGGAGTCTAGCGGGGGGGCCTGGAAGACCCAGTACTTC
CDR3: CSAIGESSGGAWKTQYF

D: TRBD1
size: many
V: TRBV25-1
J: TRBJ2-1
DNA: TGTGCCAGCAGTGCAGCCCCGGGACAGGGGTTCCATGAGCAGTTCTTC
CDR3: CASSAAPGQGFHEQFF

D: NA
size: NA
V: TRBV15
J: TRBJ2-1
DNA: TGTGCCACCGGCAGAGAATTTGGGGGGGGCCTAGGTCGCGATGAGCAGTTCTTC
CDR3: CATGREFGGGLGRDEQFF

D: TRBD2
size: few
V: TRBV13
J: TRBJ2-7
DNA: TGTGCCAGCAGCCCCGGAAGGACTAGCGGGGATTACGAGCAGTACTTC
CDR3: CASSPGRTSGDYEQYF

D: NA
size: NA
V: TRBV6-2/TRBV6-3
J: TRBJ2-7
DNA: TGTGCCAGCAGTTACTCACCTGGCAGGGCTCACGAGCAGTACTTC
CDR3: CASSYSPGRAHEQYF

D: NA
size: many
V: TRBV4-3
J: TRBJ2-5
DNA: TGCGCCAGCAGCCGGACAGGAGGGGAGACCCAGTACTTC
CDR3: CASSRTGGETQYF

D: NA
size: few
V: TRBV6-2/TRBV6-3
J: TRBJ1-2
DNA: TGTGCCAGCAGTTATAAAGGCCCCTCCTATGGCTACACCTTC
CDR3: CASSYKGPSYGYTF

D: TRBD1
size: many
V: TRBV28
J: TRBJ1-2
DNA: TGTGCCAGCAGGGGGACAGGGGGCGACTATGGCTACACCTTC
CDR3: CASRGTGGDYGYTF

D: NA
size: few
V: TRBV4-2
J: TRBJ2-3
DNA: TGTGCCAGCAGCCAAGGTGCGGGGGCCGGCACAGATACGCAGTATTTT
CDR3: CASSQGAGAGTDTQYF

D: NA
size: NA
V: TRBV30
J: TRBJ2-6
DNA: TGTGCCTGGAGTTCCGGCTCTGGGGCCAACGTCCTGACTTTC
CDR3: CAWSSGSGANVLTF

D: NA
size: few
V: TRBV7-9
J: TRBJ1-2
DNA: TGTGCCAGCAGCTTCTATGCAGTCCGATCGGGTGGCTACACCTTC
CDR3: CASSFYAVRSGGYTF

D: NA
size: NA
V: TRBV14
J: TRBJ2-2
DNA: TGTGCCAGCAGCCAAGGCAGGGGATTTGAAACCGGGGAGCTGTTTTTT
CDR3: CASSQGRGFETGELFF